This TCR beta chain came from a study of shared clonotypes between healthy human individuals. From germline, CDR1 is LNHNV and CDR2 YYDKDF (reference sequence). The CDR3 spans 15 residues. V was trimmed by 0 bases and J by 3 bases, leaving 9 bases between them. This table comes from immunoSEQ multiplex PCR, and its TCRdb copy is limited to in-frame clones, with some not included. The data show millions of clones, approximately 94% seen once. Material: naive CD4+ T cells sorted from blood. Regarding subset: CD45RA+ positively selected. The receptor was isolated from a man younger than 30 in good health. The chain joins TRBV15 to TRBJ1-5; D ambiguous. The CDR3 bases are TGTGCCACCAGCAGAGAGAGGGTAACCAATCAGCCCCAGCATTTT. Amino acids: CATSRERVTNQPQHF.